This entry lists 11 T cell receptor beta chains sequenced from one sample in a study of CD8+ T cells in alopecia areata. Reverse transcribed after extraction, RNA yielded cDNA as the sequencing template. The table came from immunoSEQ multiplex PCR; TCRdb's copy has only in-frame clones and leaves some out. The sample includes around 250,000 clones, less than 80% seen only once; the top ten take 0.95% to 1.5%. Sample: CD4+ T cells sorted from blood, taken at week 0. The receptors originated from a human donor with alopecia areata.

The chain uses TRBV30 and TRBJ1-1, with D possibly matching TRBD1 (5 bases). Trimming took 6 bases from V and 2 from J, leaving 13 bases between them. The germline gives CDR1 GTSNPN, CDR2 SVGIG (reference sequence). CDR3 size: 13 residues. For the CDR3, the DNA is TGTGCCTGCCCGACTAGGGGTAACACTGAAGCTTTCTTT. Protein sequence: CACPTRGNTEAFF.

CDR3 protein: CASTKRGTGGNTIYF. The CDR3 DNA follows: TGTGCCAGCACCAAAAGGGGGACAGGAGGAAACACCATATATTTT. V is TRBV7-8 and J is TRBJ1-3; 8 nucleotides agree with TRBD1. V dropped 7 bases and J dropped 4; count of bases not matched to a gene: 9. CDR1 and CDR2 (germline): SGHVS, FQNEAQ. This CDR3 spans 15 amino acids.

V is TRBV15 and J is TRBJ1-5, with 11 bases identical to TRBD1. Trimming at V came to 5 bases and at J to 2 bases, leaving 2 bases not matched to a gene. There are 15 residues in the CDR3. The germline V gene encodes CDR1 LNHNV and CDR2 YYDKDF (reference sequence). The CDR3 loop reads CATSLDRGRNQPQHF. CDR3 sequence (DNA): TGTGCCACCAGCCTGGACAGGGGGCGCAATCAGCCCCAGCATTTT. Combining the CDR3 with reference TRBV15 and TRBJ1-5 gives the whole variable domain DAMVIQNPRYQVTQFGKPVTLSCSQTLNHNVMYWYQQKSSQAPKLLFHYYDKDFNNEADTPDNFQSRRPNTSFCFLDIRSPGLGDTAMYLCATSLDRGRNQPQHFGDGTRLSIL.

The chain uses TRBV2 and TRBJ2-5; no clear D gene. The CDR3 sequence is 16 residues long. V lost 7 bases, J lost 1 base, and 19 bases lay in between. Germline CDR1 and CDR2: SNHLY and FYNNEI. This CDR3 is CASTARRISFQETQYF. In DNA, the CDR3 is TGTGCCAGCACGGCACGTCGCATCTCCTTCCAAGAGACCCAGTACTTC.

The genes are TRBV5-1 and TRBJ2-3, with 9 bases matching TRBD2. The V and J ends lost 2 bases and 6 bases, in that order; junction bases with no gene match: 4. The CDR3 is made up of 14 amino acids. Germline CDR1 reads SGHRS; CDR2 reads YFSETQ. CDR3 protein: CASSFGGGADTQYF. In DNA, the CDR3 is TGCGCCAGCAGCTTCGGCGGGGGGGCCGATACGCAGTATTTT.

This clone turned up a few times. The chain recombines TRBV30 with TRBJ1-6, with a possible D match to TRBD1 (5 bases). Trimming shortened V by 1 base and J by 9 bases, and 13 bases separated the two germline ends. Germline values: CDR1 GTSNPN, CDR2 SVGIG (reference sequence). There are 14 residues in the CDR3. CDR3 DNA sequence: TGTGCCTGGAGTGCTTTGGACGGGGGTTCACCCCTCCACTTT. The encoded protein is CAWSALDGGSPLHF.

This clone has more than one count but fewer than ten. The chain recombines TRBV29-1 with TRBJ1-2; possible D gene TRBD1, 5 bases. Germline lookup yields CDR1 SQVTM and CDR2 ANQGSEA. The length of the CDR3 is 14 residues. V lost 3 bases and J lost 0, with 11 bases in between. The CDR3 DNA sequence: TGCAGCGTTGACCCAAGGGGCCCTAACTATGGCTACACCTTC. Protein: CSVDPRGPNYGYTF.

The V and J genes are TRBV29-1 and TRBJ1-6, with D tentatively TRBD1 (5 bases). This CDR3 region has 13 residues. CDR1 is SQVTM, CDR2 ANQGSEA, per germline. V was pared by 5 bases and J by 10 bases, with 15 bases between. CDR3 residues: CSVSSRDGSPLHF. In nucleotides, the CDR3 is TGCAGCGTTTCTTCCAGGGACGGCTCACCCCTCCACTTT.

The DNA for the CDR3 is TGTGCCACCGGTAGCTCTGGGGCCAACGTCCTGACTTTC. This translates into CATGSSGANVLTF. The genes are TRBV10-3 and TRBJ2-6; D uncertain. This CDR3 contains 13 residues. Germline V gene data show CDR1 as ENHRY and CDR2 as SYGVKD. V gave up 10 bases and J gave up 0 bases, with 7 bases separating them.

This clone was detected only a few times. This sequence joins TRBV2 and TRBJ1-1, with D unclear. The germline CDR1 and CDR2 sequences are SNHLY and FYNNEI. V gave up 2 bases and J gave up 3 bases, with 7 bases separating them. This CDR3 region has 13 residues. CDR3 sequence reads: CASSEPPHTEAFF. CDR3 bases: TGTGCCAGCAGTGAACCCCCGCACACTGAAGCTTTCTTT.

The chain carries TRBV9 and TRBJ2-3; tentative D call: TRBD2 (6 bases). Germline V gene data show CDR1 as SGDLS and CDR2 as YYNGEE. Trimming shortened V by 4 bases and J by 4 bases, and 16 bases separated the two germline ends. The CDR3 loop spans 15 amino acids. In DNA, the CDR3 is TGTGCCAGCAGCATCCCCCGGGGGAAGTCAGATACGCAGTATTTT. Protein: CASSIPRGKSDTQYF.